This is a list of T cell receptor beta chains from one sample in a study of T-cell memory formation after mild COVID-19. In TCRdb, the 5' RACE reads were re-called with MiXCR into one record per CDR3 protein. The sample holds some 160,000 distinct CDR3 sequences, roughly a third seen once. Specimen: PBMCs or a T cell subset sorted from them (not recorded which). These receptors were collected from an adult woman who had mild COVID-19 (a few samples of this study predate the infection). Cell type and time point are not known. Both conserved end residues are part of each CDR3. D genes are given only for firm matches. Clone size is shown for a subset of rows, as once, few, many or a class of expanded clone.

d_gene | j_gene | v_gene | abundance | CDR3aa | CDR3nt
TRBD1 | TRBJ1-1 | TRBV2 | NA | CASQSQGALGEAFF | TGTGCCAGCCAATCACAGGGGGCCCTCGGTGAAGCTTTCTTT
TRBD1 | TRBJ2-5 | TRBV5-4 | few | CASSSQGGQETQYF | TGTGCCAGCAGTTCACAGGGGGGCCAAGAGACCCAGTACTTC
NA | TRBJ2-2 | TRBV24-1 | NA | CATSDQKRGNTGELFF | TGTGCCACCAGTGATCAAAAGAGGGGGAACACCGGGGAGCTGTTTTTT
TRBD1 | TRBJ1-1 | TRBV18 | NA | CASSPLQGRETEAFF | TGTGCCAGCTCACCATTACAGGGGAGAGAGACTGAAGCTTTCTTT
TRBD1 | TRBJ1-2 | TRBV12-3/TRBV12-4 | NA | CASSFGQGGGYTF | TGTGCCAGCAGTTTTGGACAGGGGGGTGGCTACACCTTC
NA | TRBJ2-1 | TRBV11-3 | few | CASSLGPGGVRTEQFF | TGTGCCAGCAGCTTAGGTCCAGGTGGCGTGAGGACGGAGCAGTTCTTC
NA | TRBJ1-2 | TRBV4-1 | NA | CASSQDRHNVVGYTF | TGCGCCAGCAGCCAAGACAGGCACAACGTTGTAGGCTACACCTTC
NA | TRBJ1-2 | TRBV7-2 | NA | CASSLETANYGYTF | TGTGCCAGCAGCTTAGAGACAGCCAACTATGGCTACACCTTC
TRBD2 | TRBJ2-1 | TRBV27 | NA | CASTSLGEAGGYNEQFF | TGTGCCAGCACCTCCCTCGGGGAGGCGGGAGGGTACAATGAGCAGTTCTTC
TRBD2 | TRBJ2-5 | TRBV7-9 | few | CASSLVGASGFGETQYF | TGTGCCAGCAGCTTAGTCGGAGCTAGCGGGTTCGGGGAGACCCAGTACTTC
TRBD2 | TRBJ2-7 | TRBV20-1 | NA | CSARDLRASGSYEQYF | TGCAGTGCTAGAGATCTCAGGGCTAGCGGGTCCTACGAGCAGTACTTC
TRBD1 | TRBJ2-7 | TRBV11-3 | NA | CASSLRTGRGYEQYF | TGTGCCAGCAGCCTAAGGACAGGGAGAGGCTACGAGCAGTACTTC
TRBD1 | TRBJ1-5 | TRBV24-1 | NA | CATSEGRQGVNQPQHF | TGTGCCACCAGTGAGGGCCGACAGGGTGTCAATCAGCCCCAGCATTTT
NA | TRBJ2-2 | TRBV21-1 | few | CASWGTGRTGELFF | TGTGCCAGTTGGGGGACAGGGCGCACCGGGGAGCTGTTTTTT
TRBD2 | TRBJ2-1 | TRBV15 | NA | CATSELAVNEQFF | TGTGCCACCAGCGAGCTAGCGGTTAATGAGCAGTTCTTC
TRBD2 | TRBJ2-2 | TRBV7-2 | NA | CASSPAGGQVGELFF | TGTGCCAGCAGCCCGGCGGGAGGGCAGGTCGGGGAGCTGTTTTTT
NA | TRBJ2-7 | TRBV12-3/TRBV12-4 | NA | CASSPFPNEQYF | TGTGCCAGCAGTCCATTCCCCAACGAGCAGTACTTC
NA | TRBJ2-7 | TRBV5-1 | few | CASSLGPQGGVGEQYF | TGCGCCAGCAGCTTGGGACCCCAGGGAGGAGTGGGCGAGCAGTACTTC
NA | TRBJ1-1 | TRBV7-6 | NA | CASSLGHFNTEAFF | TGTGCCAGCAGCTTGGGACACTTCAACACTGAAGCTTTCTTT
NA | TRBJ2-7 | TRBV5-1 | many | CASSPAPTESYEQYF | TGCGCCAGCAGCCCCGCCCCGACCGAGTCCTACGAGCAGTACTTC
NA | TRBJ2-1 | TRBV12-3/TRBV12-4 | few | CASSSTTGSEQFF | TGTGCCAGCAGTTCCACTACAGGGTCGGAGCAGTTCTTC
TRBD2 | TRBJ2-5 | TRBV20-1 | few | CSARVFEREGGKTQYF | TGCAGTGCTAGAGTTTTCGAGAGGGAGGGTGGGAAGACCCAGTACTTC
NA | TRBJ2-1 | TRBV7-9 | few | CASSSTGTLSNNEQFF | TGTGCCAGCAGCTCAACCGGGACCCTAAGCAACAATGAGCAGTTCTTC
TRBD2 | TRBJ2-1 | TRBV6-4 | NA | CATRLAGELGEQFF | TGTGCCACCCGACTAGCGGGAGAGCTAGGTGAGCAGTTCTTC